The subject of this entry is one T cell receptor beta chain. Its antigen specificity is not known. The input lacks base qualities; no much larger clone sits a single base away. The time point label corresponds to: pre-sensitization, week 0. This specimen's treatment or condition label, per the study, means: therapeutic diphenylcyclopropenone sensitization with weekly scalp DPC. At every patch-test visit, the blood draw took place before the patch test was put on. Eligible patients were aged 18 to 70, diagnosed with alopecia, deemed suitable for DPC therapy, and excluded if pregnant. Total RNA was extracted from unfractionated whole blood that had been collected in Tempus Blood RNA tubes. This sample stems from a study of human T cells and chemical hapten exposure (dated by TCRdb to the early 2020s). Context from the whole study: For sensitization, 2% DPC in acetone was applied to an approximately 2 cm by approximately 2 cm area of upper inner arm skin. Blood for TCR sequencing was provided by twenty-nine alopecia patients at one to four time points (pre-sensitization, 2, 6 and 24 weeks). Most of the patients in the cohort were female, and the cohort covered alopecia areata with under or over 50% scalp involvement, alopecia totalis and alopecia universalis. Patch testing was done on the upper back using Finn chambers containing 0.01% DPC, and results were scored after 6 days according to International Contact Dermatitis Research Group standards. The study tracked peripheral blood TCR repertoire changes in vivo during primary and secondary sensitization to the hapten diphenylcyclopropenone (DPC) in alopecia patients. Libraries were pooled for sequencing, and variation in per-sample TCR yields was attributed mainly to small differences in library volumes within the pool. Patient blood was sampled pre-sensitization (week 0) and at 2, 6 and about 24 weeks after DPC sensitization. Throughout the approximately 25-week study period, patients were also given weekly therapeutic DPC doses on the scalp. Summary of the overall study and its limitations: Compared with pre-sensitization or healthy control sets, expanded TCRs formed significantly more large CDR3 similarity clusters, which is consistent with antigen-driven responses. Patch test score was positively correlated with the number of PT1 expanded TCRs, with significance at thresholds 8, 16 and 32 but not at 4. Repeated subsampling changed both the strength of the expansion versus patch-test correlation and the threshold at which that correlation became significant. All patients had alopecia, a presumed autoimmune disease, so their immune response might differ from that of healthy individuals. No change with DPC sensitization was found in the number of TCRs above 1 in 1000 frequency, and no evidence of global repertoire structure alterations was found.

The library relied on RACE. The sample was run on a NextSeq 500. Library preparation attached unique molecular identifiers to individual cDNA molecules for quantitative, reproducible TCR counting. From each blood RNA sample, both TCR alpha and TCR beta chains were sequenced. The original pipeline was this. Samples had a median of approximately 96,000 TCRs, with a range from 23,224 to 690,600. The Decombinator software suite was used to annotate the V, J and CDR3 of the TCR reads. For PS versus PT1 abundance plots, all samples were subsampled to the same number of TCRs (28,000). TCRs were defined as expanded if absent before sensitization and observed at least eight times at the 2-week time point. TCRdb passed the public sequencing reads through fastp at Q25 and MiXCR, retaining productive beta sequences. Entries are consolidated by CDR3 protein sequence, retaining the most common genes and DNA. V and J calls and clone size were set by TCRdb, not the authors. The sample data list a few hundred thousand distinct CDR3 sequences, and 8.6% of these were observed just once. The ten largest make up 2% to 3% of the sample.

Taken from cysteine to phenylalanine, the CDR3 has 14 residues. The entry retains the CDR3 DNA only, 42 bases that are in frame from base 1. After removal of 2 bases from V and 0 bases from J, the junction retains 1 base not matched to a gene. The germline V gene provides CDR1 SGHDT and CDR2 YYEEEE. The source of this sequence is a middle-aged woman with alopecia areata. Some clones in this sample may be carry-over from other donors' samples. The starting material was whole blood, obtained in connection with sensitization to the hapten diphenylcyclopropenone (DPC). The rearranged chain carries TRBV5-6 and TRBJ2-5, with 7 junctional bases fitting TRBD1. The nucleotide sequence reads as follows: TGTGCCAGCAGCTTCAGGGGGAACCAAGAGACCCAGTACTTC. This encodes CASSFRGNQETQYF.